One and the same sample provided the 26 T cell receptor beta chains below, sequenced in a study of blood T cells in healthy people across ages. A second roughly 6 to 11 cycle PCR used barcoded and J-beta primers. TCRdb ran MiXCR on the 5' RACE reads and lists one entry per CDR3 protein. Of around 1,900,000 distinct CDR3 sequences listed, approximately 40% are singletons. Material for sequencing was blood. These receptors were taken from a human donor in good health.

The chain links TRBV4-2 to TRBJ2-6; the D gene is possibly TRBD1 (6 bases). Germline-derived CDR1 and CDR2 are LGHNA and YNFKEQ. V was trimmed by 6 bases and J by 0 bases, leaving 12 bases between them. CDR3 length: 16 amino acids. CDR3: CASSEDSSSGANVLTF. The CDR3 coding sequence is TGTGCCAGCAGTGAGGACAGCAGCTCTGGGGCCAACGTCCTGACTTTC.

V and J are TRBV6-5 and TRBJ2-5; D may be TRBD2 (6 bases). CDR3 length equals 13 residues. V was clipped by 5 bases and J by 2 bases, with 9 bases between them. CDR1 is MNHEY and CDR2 is SVGAGI in the germline V gene. The CDR3 DNA sequence: TGTGCCAGCAGTACTAGCCTACAAGAGACCCAGTACTTC. Translating gives CASSTSLQETQYF.

This clonotype has just a few counts. V and J are TRBV24-1 and TRBJ2-1; D is unresolved. V dropped 0 bases and J dropped 10 bases, with 15 bases sitting between them. From germline, CDR1 is KGHDR and CDR2 SFDVKD. The CDR3 runs to 15 residues. In DNA form, the CDR3 reads TGTGCCACCAGTGATTTGCTGGGATTGGCTACCGAGCAGTTCTTC. This gives the protein CATSDLLGLATEQFF.

The chain recombines TRBV16 with TRBJ1-1; D gene ambiguous. Deletions cut 4 bases from V and 8 bases from J, with 11 bases between. The V gene's germline CDR1 is KGHSY and CDR2 FQNENV. The CDR3 runs to 12 residues. The chain's CDR3 is CASSPQLAEAFF. CDR3 DNA: TGTGCCAGCAGCCCCCAGCTGGCAGAAGCTTTCTTT.

As concerns this clonotype: This may stem from a read error, because a much larger clone lies one nucleotide away. In nucleotides, the CDR3 is TGCGCCGGCAGCTTGGCCGGGGGTGGTAACTATGGCTACACCTTC. Protein sequence: CAGSLAGGGNYGYTF. This chain joins TRBV5-1 and TRBJ1-2, with D maybe TRBD1 (5 bases). Germline CDR1 is SGHRS and CDR2 is YFSETQ. This CDR3 contains 15 residues.

The chain uses TRBV5-1 and TRBJ1-1; no clear D gene. With 6 bases removed from V and 5 bases from J, the gap between germline ends came to 14 bases. The CDR3 sequence is 13 residues long. Germline CDR1 SGHRS, CDR2 YFSETQ. CDR3 bases: TGCGCCAGCACCTCGGATGTGGGGACTGAAGCTTTCTTT. This codes for CASTSDVGTEAFF.

The V and J genes are TRBV9 and TRBJ1-5, with D perhaps matching TRBD1 (6 bases). Looked up from germline, CDR1 is SGDLS and CDR2 is YYNGEE. V lost 0 bases and J lost 6, with 16 bases in between. The CDR3 has 16 residues. The chain's CDR3 is CASSVDGGTGSQPQHF. CDR3 coding DNA: TGTGCCAGCAGCGTAGATGGGGGAACAGGGAGTCAGCCCCAGCATTTT. Supplemented by reference TRBV9 and TRBJ1-5, the full variable domain reads DSGVTQTPKHLITATGQRVTLRCSPRSGDLSVYWYQQSLDQGLQFLIQYYNGEERAKGNILERFSAQQFPDLHSELNLSSLELGDSALYFCASSVDGGTGSQPQHFGDGTRLSIL.

The rearrangement links TRBV18 to TRBJ2-5; D perhaps matches TRBD1 (6 bases). V shed 7 bases and J shed 2 bases, with 17 bases lying between them. Germline CDR1 KGHSH, CDR2 LQKENI. The CDR3 has 15 residues. In DNA, the CDR3 is TGTGCCAGCTTTTTTACCGGGACACCTCAAGAGACCCAGTACTTC. This translates into CASFFTGTPQETQYF.

V gene TRBV7-3 combines with J gene TRBJ1-2; D may be TRBD1 (6 bases). Between the trimmed V and J ends, which lost 1 base and 5 bases, there was a span of 17 bases. The CDR3 is 16 amino acids. From germline, CDR1 is SGHTA and CDR2 FQGTGA. CDR3 sequence: CASSLIRGGRNYGYTF. The CDR3 coding sequence is TGTGCCAGCAGCTTAATTAGGGGGGGCAGAAATTATGGCTACACCTTC.

This sequence joins TRBV15 and TRBJ1-4; TRBD1 aligns across 10 bases. Per germline, CDR1 LNHNV and CDR2 YYDKDF (reference sequence). The CDR3 length is 16 residues. After removal of 5 bases from V and 7 bases from J, the junction contained 10 bases not matched to a gene. The CDR3 region is CATSGRDRGSGEKLFF. In DNA, the CDR3 is TGTGCCACCAGCGGCCGGGACAGGGGTTCGGGTGAAAAACTGTTTTTT.

The rearrangement links TRBV12-3 or TRBV12-4 to TRBJ2-1, with D perhaps TRBD1 or TRBD2 (6 bases each). The CDR3 loop spans 14 amino acids. Trimming stripped 10 bases from V and 7 bases from J, with 20 bases between. CDR3 coding DNA: TGTGCCACCACAGCTGGGGGGCCGGAGAATGAGCAGTTCTTC. Translating it yields CATTAGGPENEQFF.

This clonotype was seen only a few times. This rearrangement joins TRBV29-1 to TRBJ2-4; possibly TRBD1 for D (6 bases). Gene TRBJ2-7 matches the end of the DNA better, so the J call may be wrong. This CDR3 spans 13 amino acids. CDR1 is SQVTM and CDR2 is ANQGSEA in the germline V gene. The CDR3 loop reads CSVTGRFSYEQYF. Here the CDR3 DNA reads TGCAGCGTGACAGGTCGTTTTTCCTACGAGCAGTACTTC.

The V call is TRBV6-6, the J call TRBJ2-7; D uncertain. The germline CDR1 and CDR2 sequences are MNHNY and SVGAGI (reference sequence). This CDR3 spans 13 amino acids. Trimming stripped 5 bases from V and 5 bases from J, with 13 bases between. The CDR3 DNA is TGTGCCAGCAGTCCACGGACCAGCAACGAGCAGTACTTC. This encodes CASSPRTSNEQYF.

V and J are TRBV7-2 and TRBJ1-1; the D is unclear. Trimming took off 1 base at V and 4 bases at J, with 16 bases between the two ends. Germline-derived CDR1 and CDR2 are SGHTA and FQGNSA. CDR3 length: 16 amino acids. As DNA, the CDR3 is TGTGCCAGCAGCTTAGGAGGAGGGAAGGCAGGCACTGAAGCTTTCTTT. Its translation is CASSLGGGKAGTEAFF.

The chain joins TRBV2 to TRBJ2-5; 9 bases match TRBD2. V lost 6 bases to trimming and J lost 12 bases; unmatched junction nucleotides: 14. This CDR3 spans 14 amino acids. The germline V gene has CDR1 SNHLY and CDR2 FYNNEI. CDR3 region: CASRGLAGVPTEYF. CDR3 nucleotide sequence: TGTGCCAGCAGGGGGTTAGCGGGGGTCCCTACGGAGTACTTC.

This chain joins TRBV4-3 and TRBJ2-5; D is ambiguous. Per the germline V gene, CDR1 is LGHNA and CDR2 is YSLEER. The CDR3 consists of 15 residues. V was pared by 2 bases and J by 4 bases, with 14 bases between. CDR3 sequence (DNA): TGCGCCAGCAGCCAACAACCTGTGGTGGGAGAGACCCAGTACTTC. Translation gives CASSQQPVVGETQYF.

The rearrangement uses TRBV11-2 and TRBJ2-6, with D possibly matching TRBD2 (6 bases). The germline V gene encodes CDR1 SGHAT and CDR2 FQNNGV. The CDR3 loop spans 19 amino acids. Deletions cut 5 bases from V and 0 bases from J, with 20 bases between. CDR3 bases: TGTGCCAGCAGCCACTACGGGCCCGTCGGGAGCTCTGGGGCCAACGTCCTGACTTTC. Encoded protein: CASSHYGPVGSSGANVLTF.

The V call is TRBV6-6, the J call TRBJ1-5; TRBD1 matches 7 bases. The CDR3 length is 15 residues. The J segment lost 5 bases and the V segment lost 6 bases, leaving 10 bases of the junction unmatched. Germline CDR1 and CDR2: MNHNY and SVGAGI (reference sequence). In DNA, the CDR3 is TGTGCCAGCAGCCCGACAGGGAACCGCGATCAGCCCCAGCATTTT. This encodes CASSPTGNRDQPQHF.

The chain carries TRBV20-1 and TRBJ2-1, with a tentative D call TRBD1 (6 bases). Matching the DNA end better, TRBJ2-7 makes the J call doubtful. Looked up from germline, CDR1 is DFQATT and CDR2 is SNEGSKA (reference sequence). CDR3 length: 14 amino acids. CDR3 sequence (DNA): TGCAGTGCTAGAATGACAGGTATCTACAATGAGCAGTACTTC. Its protein product is CSARMTGIYNEQYF.

In nucleotides, the CDR3 is TGTGCCAGCAGCACGCGACCCAAAAGCTCCTACGAGCAGTACTTC. Translated: CASSTRPKSSYEQYF. This chain uses TRBV21-1 with TRBJ2-7. TRBV21-1 is a documented pseudogene. The CDR3 totals 15 residues.

The rearrangement uses TRBV29-1 and TRBJ1-2, with D possibly matching TRBD1 (5 bases). Trimming removed 4 bases at V and 8 bases at J, with 14 bases between. Germline CDR1 and CDR2: SQVTM and ANQGSEA. CDR3 length equals 12 residues. The CDR3 sequence: CSVVDPGTGYTF. The CDR3 DNA sequence: TGCAGCGTTGTTGATCCAGGGACGGGCTACACCTTC.

This chain joins TRBV12-3 or TRBV12-4 and TRBJ2-3; D is ambiguous. This CDR3 contains 15 residues. Trimming stripped 2 bases from V and 2 bases from J, with 11 bases between. The CDR3: CASSLSDGPTDTQYF. The CDR3 region has the DNA TGTGCCAGCAGTTTATCCGATGGCCCCACAGATACGCAGTATTTT.

The chain employs TRBV7-2 and TRBJ2-1, with D perhaps being TRBD1 or TRBD2 (6 bases each). The ends were cut back, 5 bases at V and 6 bases at J, with 26 bases in the middle. The CDR3 covers 18 residues. Germline loops: CDR1 SGHTA, CDR2 FQGNSA. The CDR3 protein is CASSLSWRGRGPSNEQFF. CDR3 nucleotides: TGTGCCAGCAGCCTGAGTTGGCGCGGCCGGGGGCCTAGCAATGAGCAGTTCTTC.

Points on this clonotype: This may come from a read error, since a much larger clone is one base off. V gene TRBV6-2 or TRBV6-3 combines with J gene TRBJ2-1; D not certain. Germline CDR1 is MNHEY and CDR2 is SVGEGT. CDR3 length equals 17 residues. Here the CDR3 DNA reads TGTGCCAGCAGTCACTCGATAGGGTTAAGACTGATCAATGAGCAGTTCTTC. Translating gives CASSHSIGLRLINEQFF.

The chain links TRBV13 to TRBJ2-1; TRBD2 agrees at 12 bases. V was pared by 5 bases and J by 8 bases, with 7 bases of the junction left unmatched. Germline CDR1 and CDR2: PRHDT and FYEKMQ (reference sequence). The CDR3 is made up of 15 amino acids. This CDR3 reads CASSAGLAGIDEQFF. CDR3 nucleotides: TGTGCCAGCAGCGCCGGACTAGCGGGGATTGATGAGCAGTTCTTC.

The sample holds many counts of this clonotype. The V and J genes are TRBV20-1 and TRBJ2-1; possible D gene TRBD2, 6 bases. This CDR3 has 11 residues. Germline V gene sequence: CDR1 DFQATT, CDR2 SNEGSKA (reference sequence). Trimming removed 5 bases from V and 4 bases from J, with 6 bases in between. CDR3 DNA sequence: TGCAGTGCTCGGGGGTACAATGAGCAGTTCTTC. Translation: CSARGYNEQFF.